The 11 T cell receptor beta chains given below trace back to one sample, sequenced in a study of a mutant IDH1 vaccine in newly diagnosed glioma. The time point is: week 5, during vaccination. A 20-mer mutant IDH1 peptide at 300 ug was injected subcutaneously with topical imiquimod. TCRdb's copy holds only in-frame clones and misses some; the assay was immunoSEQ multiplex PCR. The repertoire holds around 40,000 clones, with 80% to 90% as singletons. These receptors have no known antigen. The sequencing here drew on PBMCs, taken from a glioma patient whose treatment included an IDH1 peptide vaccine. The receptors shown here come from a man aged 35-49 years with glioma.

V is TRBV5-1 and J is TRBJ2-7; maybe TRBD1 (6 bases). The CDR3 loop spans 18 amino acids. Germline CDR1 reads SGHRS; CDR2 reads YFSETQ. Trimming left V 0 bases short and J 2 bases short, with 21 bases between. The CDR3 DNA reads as TGCGCCAGCAGCTTGGAGGGTTTAGGGGGAGCGGACACCTACGAGCAGTACTTC. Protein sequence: CASSLEGLGGADTYEQYF.

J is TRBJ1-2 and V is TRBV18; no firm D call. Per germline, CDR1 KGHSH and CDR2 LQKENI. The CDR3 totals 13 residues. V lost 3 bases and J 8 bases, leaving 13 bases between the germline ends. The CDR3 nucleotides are TGTGCCAGCTCACCCGAAACCCCTGCAGGCTACACCTTC. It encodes CASSPETPAGYTF.

Here the CDR3 reads CSAQRGTSGRAYNEQFF. CDR3 sequence (DNA): TGCAGTGCCCAACGCGGGACTAGCGGGAGGGCCTACAATGAGCAGTTCTTC. The chain carries TRBV29-1 and TRBJ2-1; 16 bases are a match to TRBD2. The CDR3 is 17 residues long. Germline V gives CDR1 SQVTM, CDR2 ANQGSEA.

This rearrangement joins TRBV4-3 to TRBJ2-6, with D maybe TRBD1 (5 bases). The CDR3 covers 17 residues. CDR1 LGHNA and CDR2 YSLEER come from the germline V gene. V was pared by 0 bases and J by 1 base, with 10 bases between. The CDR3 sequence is CASSQDGAGSGANVLTF. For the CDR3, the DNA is TGCGCCAGCAGCCAAGATGGGGCCGGATCTGGGGCCAACGTCCTGACTTTC.

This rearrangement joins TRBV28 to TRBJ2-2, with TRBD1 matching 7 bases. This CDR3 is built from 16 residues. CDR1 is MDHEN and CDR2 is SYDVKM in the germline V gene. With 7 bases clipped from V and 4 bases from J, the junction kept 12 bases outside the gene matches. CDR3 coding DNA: TGTGCCAGCATCCCGCCGGGACAGAGCTTCACCGGGGAGCTGTTTTTT. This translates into CASIPPGQSFTGELFF.

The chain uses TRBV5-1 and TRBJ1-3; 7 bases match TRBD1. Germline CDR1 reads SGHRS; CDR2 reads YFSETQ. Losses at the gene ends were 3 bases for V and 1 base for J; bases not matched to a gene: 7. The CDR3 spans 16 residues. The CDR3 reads CASSWGQWGSGNTIYF. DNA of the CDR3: TGCGCCAGCAGCTGGGGACAGTGGGGATCTGGAAACACCATATATTTT.

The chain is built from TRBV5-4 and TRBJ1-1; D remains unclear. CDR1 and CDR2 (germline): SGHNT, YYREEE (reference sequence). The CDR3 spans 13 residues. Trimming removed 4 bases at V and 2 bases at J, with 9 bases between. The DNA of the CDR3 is TGTGCCAGCAGCGGCTTTGGTAACACTGAAGCTTTCTTT. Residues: CASSGFGNTEAFF.

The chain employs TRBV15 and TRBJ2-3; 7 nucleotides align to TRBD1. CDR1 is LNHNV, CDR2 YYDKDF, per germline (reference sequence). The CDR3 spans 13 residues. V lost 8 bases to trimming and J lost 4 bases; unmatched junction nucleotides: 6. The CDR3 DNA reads TGTGCCACCGCGACAGGGAGTGCAGATACGCAGTATTTT. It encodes CATATGSADTQYF.

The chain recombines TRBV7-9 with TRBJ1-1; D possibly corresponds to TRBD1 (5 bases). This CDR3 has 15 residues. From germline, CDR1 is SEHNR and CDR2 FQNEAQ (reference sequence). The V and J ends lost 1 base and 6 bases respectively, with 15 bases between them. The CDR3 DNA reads TGTGCCAGCAGCTTAGGCCTTGAGGGGAGCGCTGAAGCTTTCTTT. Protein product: CASSLGLEGSAEAFF.

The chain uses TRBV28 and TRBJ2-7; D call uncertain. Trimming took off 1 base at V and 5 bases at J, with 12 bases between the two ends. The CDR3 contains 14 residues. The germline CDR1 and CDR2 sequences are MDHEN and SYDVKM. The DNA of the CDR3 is TGTGCCAGCAGTTTATCCGTCGGGCGCGACGAGCAGTACTTC. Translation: CASSLSVGRDEQYF.

CDR3 coding DNA: TGTGCCAGCAGCTTACTGGACTTGGGGGGAAGCATTCAGTACTTC. It encodes CASSLLDLGGSIQYF. The chain joins TRBV7-2 to TRBJ2-4, with a possible D match to TRBD2 (6 bases). The germline V and J ends were trimmed by 2 bases and 9 bases, with 17 bases remaining between them. CDR1 is SGHTA and CDR2 is FQGNSA in the germline V gene. The CDR3 is made up of 15 amino acids.